Listed here are 21 T cell receptor beta chains from one sample, sequenced in a study of molecular identifiers for immune sequencing clone quantification. TCRdb ran MiXCR on the PCR reads and lists one entry per CDR3 protein. The sample contains over 600,000 distinct CDR3 sequences, 15% to 20% of which appear only once. Sequencing used naive CD8+ T cells from blood, with Jurkat cell RNA spiked in. Subset: FACS-sorted CD8+CD4-CCR7+CD45RA+ naive T cells. The receptor set was obtained from a human donor in good health. Some libraries in this study had Jurkat cell RNA spiked in.

Comment on this clonotype: The junction shows a germline mismatch at one end, possibly a read error. The chain couples TRBV5-1 to TRBJ1-1; 9 nucleotides match TRBD1. This CDR3 is built from 17 residues. Germline V gene sequence: CDR1 SGHRS, CDR2 YFSETQ. CDR3 region: CASSLPRTGVLSTEALF. CDR3 sequence (DNA): TGCGCCAGCAGCCTACCCCGGACAGGGGTGCTTAGCACTGAAGCTCTCTTT.

This clonotype was picked up many times. The rearrangement uses TRBV7-6 and TRBJ2-7; tentative D call: TRBD2 (6 bases). The CDR3 has 16 amino acids. Germline lookup yields CDR1 SGHVS and CDR2 FNYEAQ. V lost 3 bases to trimming and J lost 5 bases, with 20 bases between them. The CDR3 protein is CASSFGPGRLADEQYF. In nucleotides, the CDR3 is TGTGCCAGCAGCTTTGGACCGGGACGATTAGCGGACGAGCAGTACTTC.

In this sample, this clonotype turned up many times. The V gene is TRBV4-3, the J gene TRBJ1-4, with TRBD1 matching over 11 bases. V shed 0 bases and J 3 bases; nucleotides not matched to a gene: 3. CDR1 and CDR2 (germline): LGHNA, YSLEER. The CDR3 is 17 amino acids. The CDR3 is CASSQDGQGASNEKLFF. The CDR3 DNA reads as TGCGCCAGCAGCCAAGATGGACAGGGGGCCTCTAATGAAAAACTGTTTTTT.

This clonotype was found many times. The chain carries TRBV29-1 and TRBJ2-1; D is ambiguous. The CDR3 covers 13 residues. Germline V gene lookup returns CDR1 SQVTM and CDR2 ANQGSEA. In DNA form, the CDR3 reads TGCAGTGTCCCCGCGGCAGGAAACAATGAGCAGTTCTTC. Encoded protein: CSVPAAGNNEQFF.

Notes on this clonotype: This could be a read error, since a much larger clone is one nucleotide away. The chain links TRBV6-2 or TRBV6-3 to TRBJ1-1; D is ambiguous. The CDR3 is 13 residues long. V lost 2 bases to trimming and J lost 4 bases, with 8 bases between them. The germline gives CDR1 MNHEY, CDR2 SVGEGT. CDR3 DNA sequence: TGTGCCAGCAGTTACGGGGAGGGCACTGAAGCTTTCTTT. Translation gives CASSYGEGTEAFF.

The chain uses TRBV20-1 and TRBJ2-3; D perhaps matches TRBD2 (5 bases). The germline V and J ends were trimmed by 0 bases and 0 bases, with 10 bases remaining between them. The germline V gene has CDR1 DFQATT and CDR2 SNEGSKA (reference sequence). CDR3 size: 15 residues. CDR3 DNA: TGCAGTGCTAGAGATCTAGCACAGAGCACAGATACGCAGTATTTT. Protein: CSARDLAQSTDTQYF.

The V and J genes are TRBV6-5 and TRBJ2-7, with 12 bases fitting TRBD1. V lost 6 bases, J lost 1 base, and 10 bases stayed unmatched. CDR3 length equals 17 residues. Germline CDR1 is MNHEY and CDR2 is SVGAGI. CDR3 sequence (DNA): TGTGCCAGCAGCCTAGGGACAGGGGGCCGAGAGTCCTACGAGCAGTACTTC. It is translated as CASSLGTGGRESYEQYF.

Details on this clonotype: At one of its ends the junction is not consistent with the germline gene, which may arise from a read error. V and J are TRBV24-1 and TRBJ2-1; D not resolved. Germline assignment: CDR1 KGHDR and CDR2 SFDVKD. This CDR3 has 13 residues. The CDR3 loop reads CASSDLEGNEQFF. CDR3 nucleotides: TGTGCCTCCAGTGATTTGGAAGGGAATGAGCAGTTCTTC.

On this clonotype itself: Germline is not matched at one junction end, which may reflect a read error. The rearrangement links TRBV20-1 to TRBJ2-1; the D gene is possibly TRBD1 (6 bases). The length of the CDR3 is 12 residues. Germline V gives CDR1 DFQATT, CDR2 SNEGSKA (reference sequence). The CDR3 DNA reads TGCAGAGCTAGGGGGTCGTTCGATGAGCAGTTCTTC. As protein: CRARGSFDEQFF.

In this sample, this clonotype turned up many times. The V gene is TRBV20-1, the J gene TRBJ2-7, with 10 bases identical to TRBD2. The V gene end was trimmed by 0 bases and the J gene end by 3 bases; junction bases not matched to a gene: 11. The germline CDR1 and CDR2 sequences are DFQATT and SNEGSKA (reference sequence). This CDR3 region has 17 residues. The DNA for the CDR3 is TGCAGTGCTAGAGACGAGACCGAGCGGGGGGGCCTCTACGAGCAGTACTTC. It encodes CSARDETERGGLYEQYF.

On this clonotype: A read error may be the cause here, since a much bigger clone is one base away. The genes are TRBV12-3 or TRBV12-4 and TRBJ2-2; the match to TRBD1 covers 7 bases. The length of the CDR3 is 12 residues. J lost 6 bases, V lost 10 bases, and 5 bases had no gene match. The CDR3 is CATKGASGELFF. The CDR3 DNA follows: TGTGCCACTAAGGGGGCATCCGGGGAGCTGTTTTTT.

The sample holds many counts of this clonotype. This sequence joins TRBV12-3 or TRBV12-4 and TRBJ1-3, with D unclear. CDR3 size: 17 residues. Trimming left V 4 bases short and J 2 bases short, with 18 bases between. In DNA, the CDR3 is TGTGCCAGCAGTTCGACAATAGGAGCACATGCTGGAAACACCATATATTTT. Translated, it gives CASSSTIGAHAGNTIYF.

About this clonotype: A junction boundary mismatches the germline segment, possibly from a read error. CDR3 protein: CASSFAPRTGYTGELVF. In DNA form, the CDR3 reads TGTGCCAGCAGTTTCGCCCCAAGAACGGGGTACACCGGGGAGCTGGTTTTT. This chain joins TRBV12-3 or TRBV12-4 and TRBJ2-2; D may be TRBD2 (5 bases). The length of the CDR3 is 17 residues.

This clonotype was recorded at least ten times. This chain links TRBV28 with TRBJ2-7; 7 nucleotides align to TRBD1. The CDR3 is 16 residues long. CDR1 is MDHEN and CDR2 is SYDVKM in the germline V gene. The V and J ends lost 2 bases and 2 bases, in that order; junction bases with no gene match: 9. The CDR3 is CASSLTNRDSTYEQYF. CDR3 nucleotide sequence: TGTGCCAGCAGTTTAACTAACCGGGACAGTACCTACGAGCAGTACTTC.

This clonotype was picked up many times. The V call is TRBV20-1, the J call TRBJ2-7, with TRBD2 as a possible D gene (5 bases). Trimming took off 0 bases at V and 1 base at J, with 13 bases between the two ends. CDR1 is DFQATT, CDR2 SNEGSKA, per germline (reference sequence). The CDR3 has 15 residues. CDR3 amino acids: CSARDNDRLSYEQYF. As DNA, the CDR3 is TGCAGTGCTAGAGATAATGACCGACTATCCTACGAGCAGTACTTC.

This clonotype was counted ten times or more. V gene TRBV3-1 combines with J gene TRBJ1-3, with D tentatively TRBD1 (5 bases). Germline lookup yields CDR1 LGHDT and CDR2 YNNKEL (reference sequence). The CDR3 sequence is 16 residues long. Trimming cost V 0 bases and J 0 bases, with 9 bases left between them. The CDR3 is CASSQDPTDSGNTIYF. DNA for the CDR3: TGTGCCAGCAGCCAAGACCCGACAGACTCTGGAAACACCATATATTTT.

This clonotype was observed many times. V and J are TRBV28 and TRBJ2-7; no clear D gene. The ends were cut back, 7 bases at V and 0 bases at J, with 13 bases in the middle. Per the germline V gene, CDR1 is MDHEN and CDR2 is SYDVKM. The CDR3 consists of 14 residues. DNA of the CDR3: TGTGCCAGCACCCCCGGGCTGAGCTCCTACGAGCAGTACTTC. Encoded protein: CASTPGLSSYEQYF.

There are many counts of this clonotype. The chain carries TRBV5-6 and TRBJ2-3, with 14 bases lining up with TRBD2. Germline V CDR1 and CDR2: SGHDT, YYEEEE. The CDR3 extends over 17 amino acids. V lost 4 bases and J lost 2; bases outside the gene matches: 6. CDR3 sequence: CASSPGLAGGNTDTQYF. For the CDR3, the DNA is TGTGCCAGCAGCCCCGGACTAGCGGGGGGCAACACAGATACGCAGTATTTT. Combining the CDR3 with reference TRBV5-6 and TRBJ2-3 gives the whole variable domain DAGVTQSPTHLIKTRGQQVTLRCSPKSGHDTVSWYQQALGQGPQFIFQYYEEEERQRGNFPDRFSGHQFPNYSSELNVNALLLGDSALYLCASSPGLAGGNTDTQYFGPGTRLTVL.

This clonotype showed up many times. The chain recombines TRBV7-9 with TRBJ2-7; 9 nucleotides agree with TRBD2. V shed 5 bases and J 4 bases; nucleotides not matched to a gene: 12. Germline V lookup: CDR1 SEHNR, CDR2 FQNEAQ (reference sequence). The CDR3 extends over 16 amino acids. Written as DNA, the CDR3 is TGTGCCAGCAGCCTAACGGCGGGGACTAGCCTTTACGAGCAGTACTTC. It specifies CASSLTAGTSLYEQYF.

This clonotype came up many times. The J gene is TRBJ2-2, the V gene TRBV6-5; D not resolved. V shed 2 bases and J shed 0 bases, with 7 bases lying between them. This CDR3 comprises 15 residues. CDR1 and CDR2 (germline): MNHEY, SVGAGI. The CDR3, as DNA: TGTGCCAGCAGTTACGAGATCTCGAACACCGGGGAGCTGTTTTTT. It encodes CASSYEISNTGELFF.

The chain joins TRBV27 to TRBJ2-7, with 8 bases fitting TRBD2. Germline V gene sequence: CDR1 MNHEY, CDR2 SMNVEV (reference sequence). With V trimmed by 4 bases and J by 4 bases, 9 bases remained unmatched. The CDR3 covers 15 residues. The CDR3 loop reads CASSSSGGSGYEQYF. For the CDR3, the DNA is TGTGCCAGCAGTTCATCGGGGGGGAGTGGTTACGAGCAGTACTTC.